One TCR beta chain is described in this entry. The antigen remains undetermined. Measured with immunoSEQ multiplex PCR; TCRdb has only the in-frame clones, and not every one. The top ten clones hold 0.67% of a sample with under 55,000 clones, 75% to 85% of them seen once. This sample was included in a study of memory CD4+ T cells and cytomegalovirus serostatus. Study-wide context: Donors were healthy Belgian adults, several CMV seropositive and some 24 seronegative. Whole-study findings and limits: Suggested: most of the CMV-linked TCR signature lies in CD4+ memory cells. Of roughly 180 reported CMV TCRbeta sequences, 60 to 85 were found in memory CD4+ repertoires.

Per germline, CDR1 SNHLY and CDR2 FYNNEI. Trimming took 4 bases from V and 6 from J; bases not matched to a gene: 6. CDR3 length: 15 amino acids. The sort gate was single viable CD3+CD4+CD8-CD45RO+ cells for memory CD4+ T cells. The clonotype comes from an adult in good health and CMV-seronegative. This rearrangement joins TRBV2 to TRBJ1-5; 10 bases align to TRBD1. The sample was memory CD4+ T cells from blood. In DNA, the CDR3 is TGTGCCAGCAGTGGGTCGGACAGGGGGGGTCAGCCCCAGCATTTT. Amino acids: CASSGSDRGGQPQHF. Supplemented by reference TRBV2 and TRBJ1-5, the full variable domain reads EPEVTQTPSHQVTQMGQEVILRCVPISNHLYFYWYRQILGQKVEFLVSFYNNEISEKSEIFDDQFSVERPDGSNFTLKIRSTKLEDSAMYFCASSGSDRGGQPQHFGDGTRLSIL.